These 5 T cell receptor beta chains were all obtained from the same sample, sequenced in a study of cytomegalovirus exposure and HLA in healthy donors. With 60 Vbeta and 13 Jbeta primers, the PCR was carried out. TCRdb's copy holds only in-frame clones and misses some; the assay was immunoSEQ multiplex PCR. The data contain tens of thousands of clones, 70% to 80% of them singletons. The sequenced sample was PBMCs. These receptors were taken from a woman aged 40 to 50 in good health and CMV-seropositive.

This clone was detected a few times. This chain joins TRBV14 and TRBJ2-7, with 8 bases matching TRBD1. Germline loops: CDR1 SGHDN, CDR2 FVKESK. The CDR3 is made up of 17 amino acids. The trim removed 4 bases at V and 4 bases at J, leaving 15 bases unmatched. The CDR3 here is CASSPRGLGTGWYEQYF. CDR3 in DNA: TGTGCCAGCAGCCCCCGAGGGCTCGGGACAGGATGGTACGAGCAGTACTTC.

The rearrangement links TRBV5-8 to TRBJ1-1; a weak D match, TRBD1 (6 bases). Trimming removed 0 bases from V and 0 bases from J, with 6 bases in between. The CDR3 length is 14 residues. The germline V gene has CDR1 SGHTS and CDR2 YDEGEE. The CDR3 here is CASSLDRVNTEAFF. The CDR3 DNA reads TGTGCCAGCAGCTTGGACAGGGTGAACACTGAAGCTTTCTTT.

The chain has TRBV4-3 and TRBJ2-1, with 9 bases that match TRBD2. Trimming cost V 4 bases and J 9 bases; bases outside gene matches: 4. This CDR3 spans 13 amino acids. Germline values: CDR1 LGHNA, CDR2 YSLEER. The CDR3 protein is CASSRTSDGEQFF. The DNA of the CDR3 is TGCGCCAGCAGCCGGACTAGCGACGGTGAGCAGTTCTTC.

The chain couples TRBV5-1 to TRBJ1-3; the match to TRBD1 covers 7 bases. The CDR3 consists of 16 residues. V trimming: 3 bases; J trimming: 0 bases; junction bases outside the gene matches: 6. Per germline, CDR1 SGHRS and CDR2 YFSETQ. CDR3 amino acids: CASSSTTGVSGNTIYF. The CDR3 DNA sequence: TGCGCCAGCAGCTCGACCACAGGGGTCTCTGGAAACACCATATATTTT.

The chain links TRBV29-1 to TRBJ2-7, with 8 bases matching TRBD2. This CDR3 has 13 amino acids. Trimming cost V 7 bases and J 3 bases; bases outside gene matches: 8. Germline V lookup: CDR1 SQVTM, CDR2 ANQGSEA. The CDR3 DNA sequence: TGCAGCGCTGGAGGGCTAGCGGGCTACGAGCAGTACTTC. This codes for CSAGGLAGYEQYF.